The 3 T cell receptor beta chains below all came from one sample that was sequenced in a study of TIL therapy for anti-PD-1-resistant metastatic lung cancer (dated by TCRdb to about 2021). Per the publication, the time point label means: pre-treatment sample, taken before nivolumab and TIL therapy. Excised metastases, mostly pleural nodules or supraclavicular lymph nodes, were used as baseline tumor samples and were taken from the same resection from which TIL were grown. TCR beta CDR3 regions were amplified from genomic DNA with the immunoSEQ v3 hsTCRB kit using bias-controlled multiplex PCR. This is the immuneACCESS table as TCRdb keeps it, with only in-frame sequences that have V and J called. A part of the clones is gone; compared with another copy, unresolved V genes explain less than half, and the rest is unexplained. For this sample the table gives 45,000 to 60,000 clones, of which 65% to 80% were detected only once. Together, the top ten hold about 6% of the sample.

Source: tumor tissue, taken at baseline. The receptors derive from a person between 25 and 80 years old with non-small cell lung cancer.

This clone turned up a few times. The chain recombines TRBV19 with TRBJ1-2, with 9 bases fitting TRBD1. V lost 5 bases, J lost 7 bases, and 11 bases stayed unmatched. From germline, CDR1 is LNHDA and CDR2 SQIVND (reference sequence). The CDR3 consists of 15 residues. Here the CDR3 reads CASSGLRTGDTGYTF. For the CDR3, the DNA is TGTGCCAGTAGTGGGTTAAGGACAGGGGACACTGGCTACACCTTC.

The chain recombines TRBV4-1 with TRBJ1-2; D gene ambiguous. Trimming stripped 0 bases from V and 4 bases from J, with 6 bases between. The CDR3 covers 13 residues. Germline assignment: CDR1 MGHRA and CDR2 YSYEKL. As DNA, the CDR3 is TGCGCCAGCAGCCAAGAGGGCGGCTATGGCTACACCTTC. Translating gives CASSQEGGYGYTF.

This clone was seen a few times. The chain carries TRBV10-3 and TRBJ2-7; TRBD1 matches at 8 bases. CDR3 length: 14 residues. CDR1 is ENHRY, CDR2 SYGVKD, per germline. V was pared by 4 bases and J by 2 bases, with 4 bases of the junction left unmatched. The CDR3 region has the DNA TGTGCCATCAGTGGTAGGACAGGGCCCTACGAGCAGTACTTC. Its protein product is CAISGRTGPYEQYF.